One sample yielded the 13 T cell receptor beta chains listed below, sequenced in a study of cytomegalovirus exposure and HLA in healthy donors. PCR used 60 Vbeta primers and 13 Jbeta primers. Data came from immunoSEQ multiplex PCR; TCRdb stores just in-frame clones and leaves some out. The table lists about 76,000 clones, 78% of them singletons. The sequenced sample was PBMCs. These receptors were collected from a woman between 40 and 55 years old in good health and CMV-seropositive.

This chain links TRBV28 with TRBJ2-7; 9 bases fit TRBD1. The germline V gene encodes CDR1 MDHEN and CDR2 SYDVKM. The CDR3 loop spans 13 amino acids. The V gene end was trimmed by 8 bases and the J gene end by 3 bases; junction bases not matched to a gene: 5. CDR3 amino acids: CASVGTGNYEQYF. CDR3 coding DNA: TGTGCCAGCGTTGGGACAGGGAACTACGAGCAGTACTTC. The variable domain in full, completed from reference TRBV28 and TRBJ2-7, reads DVKVTQSSRYLVKRTGEKVFLECVQDMDHENMFWYRQDPGLGLRLIYFSYDVKMKEKGDIPEGYSVSREKKERFSLILESASTNQTSMYLCASVGTGNYEQYFGPGTRLTVT.

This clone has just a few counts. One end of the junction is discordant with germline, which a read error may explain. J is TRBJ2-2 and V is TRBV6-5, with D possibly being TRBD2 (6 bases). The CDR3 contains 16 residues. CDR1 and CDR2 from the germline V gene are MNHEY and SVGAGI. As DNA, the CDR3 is TGTGCCAGCAGTTACAGGGGCGGGACCGAACACCGGGGAGCTGTTTTT. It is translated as CASSYRGGTEHRGAVF.

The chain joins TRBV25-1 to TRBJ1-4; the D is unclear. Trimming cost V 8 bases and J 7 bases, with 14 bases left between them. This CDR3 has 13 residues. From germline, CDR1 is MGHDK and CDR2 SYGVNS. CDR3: CASGASGSEKLFF. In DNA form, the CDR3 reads TGTGCCAGCGGAGCAAGCGGGTCTGAAAAACTGTTTTTT. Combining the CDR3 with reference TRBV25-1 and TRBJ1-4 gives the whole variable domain EADIYQTPRYLVIGTGKKITLECSQTMGHDKMYWYQQDPGMELHLIHYSYGVNSTEKGDLSSESTVSRIRTEHFPLTLESARPSHTSQYLCASGASGSEKLFFGSGTQLSVL.

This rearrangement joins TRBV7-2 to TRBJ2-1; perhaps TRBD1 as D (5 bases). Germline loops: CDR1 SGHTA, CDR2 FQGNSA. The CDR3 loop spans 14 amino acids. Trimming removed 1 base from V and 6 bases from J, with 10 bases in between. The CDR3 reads CASSLGGAINEQFF. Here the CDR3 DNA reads TGTGCCAGCAGCTTAGGGGGCGCTATCAATGAGCAGTTCTTC.

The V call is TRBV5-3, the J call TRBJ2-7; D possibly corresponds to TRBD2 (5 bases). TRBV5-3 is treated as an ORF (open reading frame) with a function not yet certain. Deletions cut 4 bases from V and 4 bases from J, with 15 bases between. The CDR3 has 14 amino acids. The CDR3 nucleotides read TGTGCCAGAAGCATACCGTCGGGGATTTACGAGCAGTACTTC. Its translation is CARSIPSGIYEQYF.

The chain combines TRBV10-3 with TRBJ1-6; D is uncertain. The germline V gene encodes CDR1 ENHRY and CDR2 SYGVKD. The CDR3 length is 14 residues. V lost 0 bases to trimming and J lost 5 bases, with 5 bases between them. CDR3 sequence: CAISESTDNSPLHF. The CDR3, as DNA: TGTGCCATCAGTGAGTCAACGGATAATTCACCCCTCCACTTT.

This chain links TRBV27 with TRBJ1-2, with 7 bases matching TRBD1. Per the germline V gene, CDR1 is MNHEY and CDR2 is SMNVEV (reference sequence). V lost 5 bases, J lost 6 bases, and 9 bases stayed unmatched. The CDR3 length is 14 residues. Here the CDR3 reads CASSPAPRGNGYTF. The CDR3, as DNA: TGTGCCAGCAGTCCCGCGCCCAGGGGGAATGGCTACACCTTC.

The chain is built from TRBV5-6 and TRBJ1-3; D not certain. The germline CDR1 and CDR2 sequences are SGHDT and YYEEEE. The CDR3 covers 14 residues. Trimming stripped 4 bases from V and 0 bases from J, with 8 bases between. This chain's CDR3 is CASSPISSGNTIYF. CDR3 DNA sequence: TGTGCCAGCAGCCCAATTAGCTCTGGAAACACCATATATTTT.

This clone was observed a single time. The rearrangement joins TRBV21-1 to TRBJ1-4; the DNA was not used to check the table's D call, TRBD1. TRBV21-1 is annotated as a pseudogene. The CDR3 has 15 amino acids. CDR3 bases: TGTGCCAGCAGCAGGAGCCCGACAGTGGACGAAAAACTGTTTTTT. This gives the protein CASSRSPTVDEKLFF.

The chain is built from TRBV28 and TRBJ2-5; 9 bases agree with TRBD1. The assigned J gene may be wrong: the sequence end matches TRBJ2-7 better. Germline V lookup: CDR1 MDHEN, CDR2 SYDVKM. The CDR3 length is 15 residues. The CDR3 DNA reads TGTGCCAGCAGTTTTCCCCAGACAGGGGGAGGCGAGCAGTACTTC. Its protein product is CASSFPQTGGGEQYF.

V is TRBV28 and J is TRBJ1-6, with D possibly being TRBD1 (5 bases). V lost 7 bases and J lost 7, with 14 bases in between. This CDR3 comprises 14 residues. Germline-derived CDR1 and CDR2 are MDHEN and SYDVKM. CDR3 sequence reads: CASILRDRNSPLHF. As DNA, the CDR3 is TGTGCCAGCATCCTTCGAGACAGAAATTCACCCCTCCACTTT.

CDR3 amino acids: CASTSGGETQYF. Here the CDR3 DNA reads TGTGCCAGCACATCAGGAGGCGAGACCCAGTACTTC. The rearrangement joins TRBV6-5 to TRBJ2-5, with D perhaps TRBD2 (5 bases). The CDR3 extends over 12 amino acids. CDR1 and CDR2 from the germline V gene are MNHEY and SVGAGI. The ends were cut back, 7 bases at V and 5 bases at J, with 11 bases in the middle.

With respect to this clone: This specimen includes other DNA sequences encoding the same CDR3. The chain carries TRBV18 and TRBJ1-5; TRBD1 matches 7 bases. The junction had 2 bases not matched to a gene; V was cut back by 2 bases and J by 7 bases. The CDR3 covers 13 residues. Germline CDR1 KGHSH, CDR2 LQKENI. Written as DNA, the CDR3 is TGTGCCAGCTCACCAGACAGGGACCAGCCCCAGCATTTT. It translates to CASSPDRDQPQHF.